Presented here are 15 T cell receptor beta chains from one specimen sequenced in a study of cytomegalovirus exposure and HLA in healthy donors. Sequencing used immunoSEQ multiplex PCR; TCRdb keeps in-frame clones, though not all of them. The data contain 95,000 to 120,000 clones, about 94% of them singletons. The source material was PBMCs. These receptor sequences come from a woman in her late teens or twenties in good health and CMV-seronegative.

V gene TRBV19 combines with J gene TRBJ1-2; possible D gene TRBD1, 6 bases. CDR1 and CDR2 from the germline V gene are LNHDA and SQIVND (reference sequence). Trimming pared 4 bases from V and 4 bases from J, leaving 13 bases between. This CDR3 region has 14 residues. The CDR3 loop is CASSTRTAPYGYTF. For the CDR3, the DNA is TGTGCCAGTAGTACCCGGACAGCCCCCTATGGCTACACCTTC.

The chain couples TRBV10-1 to TRBJ2-2, with D possibly being TRBD2 (5 bases). The CDR3 extends over 16 amino acids. The V gene lost 9 bases and the J gene lost 4 bases, with 21 bases spanning the gap. Per germline, CDR1 WNHNN and CDR2 SYGVQD (reference sequence). The CDR3: CARPGRGWGVTGELFF. DNA for the CDR3: TGCGCCAGACCCGGGCGAGGGTGGGGAGTCACCGGGGAGCTGTTTTTT.

The chain recombines TRBV12-5 with TRBJ1-1; unclear D gene. CDR3 size: 14 residues. Germline assignment: CDR1 LGHNT and CDR2 FRNRAP. Trimming shortened V by 5 bases and J by 2 bases, and 12 bases separated the two germline ends. DNA for the CDR3: TGTGCTAGTGGTAATTGGGAGCTTAACACTGAAGCTTTCTTT. Its translation: CASGNWELNTEAFF. Filled out from reference TRBV12-5 and TRBJ1-1, the complete variable domain reads DARVTQTPRHKVTEMGQEVTMRCQPILGHNTVFWYRQTMMQGLELLAYFRNRAPLDDSGMPKDRFSAEMPDATLATLKIQPSEPRDSAVYFCASGNWELNTEAFFGQGTRLTVV.

The rearrangement joins TRBV5-6 to TRBJ2-1; TRBD2 matches at 13 bases. This CDR3 comprises 14 residues. Germline CDR1 SGHDT, CDR2 YYEEEE. V shed 4 bases and J 9 bases; nucleotides not matched to a gene: 4. The CDR3: CASSPGLAGVEQFF. CDR3 sequence (DNA): TGTGCCAGCAGCCCCGGACTAGCGGGGGTTGAGCAGTTCTTC.

This chain links TRBV7-9 with TRBJ2-5; D may be TRBD2 (7 bases). The ends were cut back, 7 bases at V and 4 bases at J, with 19 bases in the middle. The germline V gene has CDR1 SEHNR and CDR2 FQNEAQ (reference sequence). CDR3 size: 15 residues. The CDR3, as DNA: TGTGCCAGCATCCTCGCGGGGGCAGCGGGAGAGACCCAGTACTTC. It codes for CASILAGAAGETQYF.

The count of this clone is one. The rearrangement uses TRBV10-3 and TRBJ1-1; unclear D gene. The CDR3 has 14 amino acids. Germline V CDR1 and CDR2: ENHRY, SYGVKD. V was shortened by 4 bases and J by 3 bases, with 12 bases between the two germline ends. The CDR3 protein is CAISGVVPYTEAFF. In DNA form, the CDR3 reads TGTGCCATCAGTGGTGTCGTCCCGTACACTGAAGCTTTCTTT.

The rearrangement joins TRBV7-6 to TRBJ2-2; TRBD1 matches at 7 bases. The CDR3 length is 15 residues. V shed 8 bases, J shed 2 bases, and the junction held 8 bases outside the gene matches. Germline CDR1 is SGHVS and CDR2 is FNYEAQ. The CDR3 is CASGTVDKNTGELFF. The CDR3 DNA is TGTGCCAGCGGGACAGTCGATAAAAACACCGGGGAGCTGTTTTTT.

The chain has TRBV30 and TRBJ1-2; D remains ambiguous. The V gene's germline CDR1 is GTSNPN and CDR2 SVGIG (reference sequence). This CDR3 comprises 14 residues. V was shortened by 0 bases and J by 4 bases, with 12 bases between the two germline ends. CDR3 protein: CAWSVTHGSYGYTF. In DNA form, the CDR3 reads TGTGCCTGGAGTGTAACCCACGGGAGCTATGGCTACACCTTC.

The chain joins TRBV6-6 to TRBJ1-5, with no clear D. This CDR3 region has 13 residues. Looked up from germline, CDR1 is MNHNY and CDR2 is SVGAGI (reference sequence). The V end was cut by 6 bases, the J end by 10 bases, with 16 bases between. The CDR3 protein is CASRLERDGPQHF. CDR3 DNA: TGTGCCAGCAGACTAGAAAGAGATGGACCCCAGCATTTT.

The V gene is TRBV2, the J gene TRBJ2-7; perhaps TRBD1 as D (6 bases). Germline assignment: CDR1 SNHLY and CDR2 FYNNEI. The V end was cut by 10 bases, the J end by 3 bases, with 19 bases between. The CDR3 is 14 amino acids. The CDR3 here is CATNDQGIRYEQYF. The CDR3 DNA reads TGTGCCACGAACGACCAGGGGATCCGCTACGAGCAGTACTTC.

The chain carries TRBV30 and TRBJ1-2, with D uncertain. Deletions cut 0 bases from V and 5 bases from J, with 4 bases between. CDR1 is GTSNPN and CDR2 is SVGIG in the germline V gene (reference sequence). The CDR3 extends over 11 amino acids. This CDR3 reads CAWSVRYGYTF. As DNA, the CDR3 is TGTGCCTGGAGTGTACGGTATGGCTACACCTTC.

The CDR3 spells CASSEGGGANYGYTF. In DNA form, the CDR3 reads TGTGCCAGCAGTGAAGGGGGGGGAGCTAACTATGGCTACACCTTC. The chain carries TRBV6-1 and TRBJ1-2; TRBD1 might be the D (5 bases). CDR1 and CDR2 from the germline V gene are MNHNS and SASEGT. V lost 1 base, J lost 0 bases, and 9 bases lay in between. This CDR3 is 15 amino acids long.

The J gene is TRBJ2-7, the V gene TRBV5-1, with 9 bases lining up with TRBD1. The length of the CDR3 is 14 residues. Unmatched junction bases numbered 6, after V lost 4 bases and J lost 4 bases. CDR1 and CDR2 (germline): SGHRS, YFSETQ. CDR3 residues: CASSPGQGLYEQYF. The DNA of the CDR3 is TGCGCCAGCAGCCCGGGACAGGGTTTATACGAGCAGTACTTC.

The rearrangement joins TRBV14 to TRBJ2-7; TRBD1 might be the D (5 bases). This CDR3 is 13 amino acids long. Trimming removed 3 bases from V and 3 bases from J, with 9 bases in between. Germline V gives CDR1 SGHDN, CDR2 FVKESK. The CDR3 DNA reads TGTGCCAGCAGCCAGGGGCAGCTCTACGAGCAGTACTTC. It yields the protein CASSQGQLYEQYF.

In its sample, this clone was seen a few times. The V gene is TRBV5-4, the J gene TRBJ1-2, with D perhaps matching TRBD1 (5 bases). There are 14 residues in the CDR3. Trimming took off 4 bases at V and 6 bases at J, with 16 bases between the two ends. Germline CDR1 is SGHNT and CDR2 is YYREEE (reference sequence). The CDR3 DNA follows: TGTGCCAGCAGCCCCGGGCCCAGGGCCAATGGCTACACCTTC. It translates to CASSPGPRANGYTF.